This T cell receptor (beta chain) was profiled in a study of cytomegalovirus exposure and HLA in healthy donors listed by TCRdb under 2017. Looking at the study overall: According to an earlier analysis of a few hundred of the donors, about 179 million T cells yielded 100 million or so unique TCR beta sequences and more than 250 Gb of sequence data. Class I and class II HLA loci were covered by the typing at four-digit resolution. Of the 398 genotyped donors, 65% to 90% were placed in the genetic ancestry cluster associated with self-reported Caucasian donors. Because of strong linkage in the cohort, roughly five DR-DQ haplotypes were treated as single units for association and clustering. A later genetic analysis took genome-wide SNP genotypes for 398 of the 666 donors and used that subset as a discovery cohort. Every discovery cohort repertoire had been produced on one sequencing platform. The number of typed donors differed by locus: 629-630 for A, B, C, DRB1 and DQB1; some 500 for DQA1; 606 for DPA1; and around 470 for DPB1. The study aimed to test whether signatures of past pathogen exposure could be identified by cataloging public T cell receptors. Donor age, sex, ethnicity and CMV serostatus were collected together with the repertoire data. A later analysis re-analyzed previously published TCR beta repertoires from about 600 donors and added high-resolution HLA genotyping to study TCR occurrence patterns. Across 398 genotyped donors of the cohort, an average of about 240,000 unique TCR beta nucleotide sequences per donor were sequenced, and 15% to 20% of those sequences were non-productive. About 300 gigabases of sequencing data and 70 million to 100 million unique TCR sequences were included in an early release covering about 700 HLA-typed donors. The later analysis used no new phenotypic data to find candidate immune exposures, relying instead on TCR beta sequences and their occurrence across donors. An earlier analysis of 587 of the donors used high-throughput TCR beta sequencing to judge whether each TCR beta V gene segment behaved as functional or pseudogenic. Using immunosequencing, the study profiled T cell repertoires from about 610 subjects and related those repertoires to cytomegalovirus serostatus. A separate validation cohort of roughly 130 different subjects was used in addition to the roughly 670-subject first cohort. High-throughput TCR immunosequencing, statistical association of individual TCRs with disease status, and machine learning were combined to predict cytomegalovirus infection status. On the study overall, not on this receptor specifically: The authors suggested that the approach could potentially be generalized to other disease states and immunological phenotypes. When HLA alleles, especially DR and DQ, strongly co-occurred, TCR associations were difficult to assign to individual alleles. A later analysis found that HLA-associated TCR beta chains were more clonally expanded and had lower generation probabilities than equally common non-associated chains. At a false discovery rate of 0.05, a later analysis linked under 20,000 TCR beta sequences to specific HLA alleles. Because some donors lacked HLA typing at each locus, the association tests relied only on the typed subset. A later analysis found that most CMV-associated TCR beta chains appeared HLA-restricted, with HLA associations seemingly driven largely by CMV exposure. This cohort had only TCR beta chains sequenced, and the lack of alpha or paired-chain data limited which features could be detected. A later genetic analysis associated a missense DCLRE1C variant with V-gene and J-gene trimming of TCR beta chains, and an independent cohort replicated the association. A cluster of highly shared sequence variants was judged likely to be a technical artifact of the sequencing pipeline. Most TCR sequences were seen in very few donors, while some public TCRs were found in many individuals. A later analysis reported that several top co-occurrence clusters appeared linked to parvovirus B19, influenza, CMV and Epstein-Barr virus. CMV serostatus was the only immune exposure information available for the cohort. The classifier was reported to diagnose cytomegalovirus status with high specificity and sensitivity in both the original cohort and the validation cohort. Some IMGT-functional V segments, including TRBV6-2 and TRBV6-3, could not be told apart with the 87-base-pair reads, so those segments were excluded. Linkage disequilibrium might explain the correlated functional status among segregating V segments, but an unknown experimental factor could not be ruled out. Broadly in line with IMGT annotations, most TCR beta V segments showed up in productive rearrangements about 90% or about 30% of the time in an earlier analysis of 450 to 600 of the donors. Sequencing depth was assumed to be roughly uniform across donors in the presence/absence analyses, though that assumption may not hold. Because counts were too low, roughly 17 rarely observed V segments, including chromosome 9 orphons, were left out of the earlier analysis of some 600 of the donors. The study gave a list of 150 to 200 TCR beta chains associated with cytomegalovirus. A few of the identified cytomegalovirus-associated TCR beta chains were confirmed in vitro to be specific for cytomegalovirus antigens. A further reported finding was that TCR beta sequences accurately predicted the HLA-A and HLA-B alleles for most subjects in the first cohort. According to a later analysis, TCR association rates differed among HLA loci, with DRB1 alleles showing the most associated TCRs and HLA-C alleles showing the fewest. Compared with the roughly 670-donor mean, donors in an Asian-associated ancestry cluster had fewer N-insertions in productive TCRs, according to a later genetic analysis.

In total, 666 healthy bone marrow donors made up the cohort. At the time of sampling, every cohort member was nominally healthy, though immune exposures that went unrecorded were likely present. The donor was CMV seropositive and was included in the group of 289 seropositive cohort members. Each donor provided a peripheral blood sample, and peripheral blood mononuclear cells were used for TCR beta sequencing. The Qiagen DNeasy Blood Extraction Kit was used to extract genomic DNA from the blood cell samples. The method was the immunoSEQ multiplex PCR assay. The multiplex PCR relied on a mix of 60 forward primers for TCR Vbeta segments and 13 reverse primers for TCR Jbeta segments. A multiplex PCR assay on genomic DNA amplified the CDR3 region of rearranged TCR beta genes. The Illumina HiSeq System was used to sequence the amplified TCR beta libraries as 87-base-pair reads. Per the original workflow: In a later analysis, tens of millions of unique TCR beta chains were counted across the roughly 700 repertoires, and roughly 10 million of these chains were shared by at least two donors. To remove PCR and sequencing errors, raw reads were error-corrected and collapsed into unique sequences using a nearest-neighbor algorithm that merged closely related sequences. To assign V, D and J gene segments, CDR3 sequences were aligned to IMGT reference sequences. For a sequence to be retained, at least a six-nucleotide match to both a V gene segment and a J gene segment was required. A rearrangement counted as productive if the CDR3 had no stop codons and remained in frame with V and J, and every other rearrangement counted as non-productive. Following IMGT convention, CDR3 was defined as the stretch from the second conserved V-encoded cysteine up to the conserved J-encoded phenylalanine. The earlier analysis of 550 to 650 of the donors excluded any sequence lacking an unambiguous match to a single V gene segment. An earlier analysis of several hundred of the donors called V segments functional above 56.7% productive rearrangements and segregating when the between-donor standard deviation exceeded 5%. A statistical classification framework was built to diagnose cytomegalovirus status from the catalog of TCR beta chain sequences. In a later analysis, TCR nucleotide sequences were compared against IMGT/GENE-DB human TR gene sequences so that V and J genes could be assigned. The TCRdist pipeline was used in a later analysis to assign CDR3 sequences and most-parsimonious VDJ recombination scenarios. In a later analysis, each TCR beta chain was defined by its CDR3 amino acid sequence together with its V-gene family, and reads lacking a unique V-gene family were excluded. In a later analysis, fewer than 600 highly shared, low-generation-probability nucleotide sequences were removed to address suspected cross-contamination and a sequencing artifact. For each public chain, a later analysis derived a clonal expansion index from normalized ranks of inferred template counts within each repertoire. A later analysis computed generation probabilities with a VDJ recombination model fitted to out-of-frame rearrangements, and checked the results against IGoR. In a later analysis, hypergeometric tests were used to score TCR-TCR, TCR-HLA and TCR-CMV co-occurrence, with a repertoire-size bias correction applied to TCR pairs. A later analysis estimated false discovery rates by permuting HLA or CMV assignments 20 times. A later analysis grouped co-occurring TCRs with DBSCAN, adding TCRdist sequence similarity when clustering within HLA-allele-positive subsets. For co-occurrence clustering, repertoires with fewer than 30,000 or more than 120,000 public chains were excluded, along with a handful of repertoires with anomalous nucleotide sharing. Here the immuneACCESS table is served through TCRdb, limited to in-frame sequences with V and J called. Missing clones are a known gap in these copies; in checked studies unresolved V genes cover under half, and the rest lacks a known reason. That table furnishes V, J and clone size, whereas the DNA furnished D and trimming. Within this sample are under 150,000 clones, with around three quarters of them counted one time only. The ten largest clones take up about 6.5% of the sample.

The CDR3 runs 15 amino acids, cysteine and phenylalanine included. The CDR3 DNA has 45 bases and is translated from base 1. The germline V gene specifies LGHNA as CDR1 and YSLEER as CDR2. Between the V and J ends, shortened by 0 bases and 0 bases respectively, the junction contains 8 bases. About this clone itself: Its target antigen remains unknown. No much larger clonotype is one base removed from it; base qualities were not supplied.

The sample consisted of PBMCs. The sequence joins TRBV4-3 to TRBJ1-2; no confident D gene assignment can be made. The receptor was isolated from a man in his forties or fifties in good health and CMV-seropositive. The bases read TGCGCCAGCAGCCAAGATCAAGGAGCTAACTATGGCTACACCTTC. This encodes CASSQDQGANYGYTF.